What follows are 20 T cell receptor beta chains derived from one specimen sequenced in a study of OX40 agonist ivuxolimab in advanced cancers. This table comes from immunoSEQ multiplex PCR, and its TCRdb copy is limited to in-frame clones, with some not included. The sample has 67,000 or so clones; about nine tenths are singletons. Sequenced material: CD4+ or CD8+ T cells sorted from blood, taken in a trial of the OX40 agonist ivuxolimab. These receptors all stem from an adult with an advanced solid tumor such as melanoma, head and neck, liver or kidney cancer.

The chain joins TRBV6-1 to TRBJ2-3; D ambiguous. The CDR3 contains 12 residues. The V end was cut by 0 bases, the J end by 6 bases, with 4 bases between. Germline assignment: CDR1 MNHNS and CDR2 SASEGT. This chain's CDR3 is CASSEARDTQYF. The CDR3 DNA reads TGTGCCAGCAGTGAAGCGCGGGATACGCAGTATTTT.

The chain is built from TRBV7-2 and TRBJ1-6; the D gene is possibly TRBD1 (6 bases). Germline V gene lookup returns CDR1 SGHTA and CDR2 FQGNSA. Between the trimmed V and J ends, which lost 4 bases and 9 bases, there was a span of 13 bases. The CDR3 extends over 14 amino acids. As DNA, the CDR3 is TGTGCCAGCAGCTCGGGGGGGCCGAGTTCACCCCTCCACTTT. As protein: CASSSGGPSSPLHF.

The V gene is TRBV7-2, the J gene TRBJ2-3; perhaps TRBD2 as D (6 bases). The V end lost 5 bases, the J end lost 2 bases, and 11 bases lay between the germline ends. CDR1 and CDR2 (germline): SGHTA, FQGNSA. The CDR3 sequence is 14 residues long. CDR3 nucleotides: TGTGCCAGCAGCGCCACTAGCTCCACAGATACGCAGTATTTT. The encoded protein is CASSATSSTDTQYF.

The genes are TRBV9 and TRBJ1-2, with 12 bases fitting TRBD1. Trimming removed 3 bases from V and 8 bases from J; junction bases left unmatched: 11. The CDR3 has 16 amino acids. Germline CDR1 SGDLS, CDR2 YYNGEE. CDR3 amino acids: CASSATTGTGGDGYTF. In DNA, the CDR3 is TGTGCCAGCAGCGCGACCACCGGGACAGGGGGCGACGGCTACACCTTC.

This chain joins TRBV10-2 and TRBJ2-5; possibly TRBD1 for D (5 bases). Trimming took 4 bases from V and 7 from J, leaving 10 bases between them. The CDR3 spans 12 residues. Germline loops: CDR1 WSHSY, CDR2 SAAADI. The CDR3 sequence: CASSADSATQYF. The CDR3 nucleotides read TGCGCCAGCAGTGCTGACAGTGCGACCCAGTACTTC.

CDR3 DNA sequence: TGTGCCTGGAGTCGACAGGGGTTGGGGGAAAAACTGTTTTTT. It codes for CAWSRQGLGEKLFF. The chain couples TRBV30 to TRBJ1-4; the match to TRBD1 covers 8 bases. This CDR3 is 14 amino acids long. Germline-derived CDR1 and CDR2 are GTSNPN and SVGIG (reference sequence). V shed 2 bases, J shed 8 bases, and the junction held 7 bases outside the gene matches.

This chain connects TRBV20-1 to TRBJ1-1, with D perhaps matching TRBD1 (6 bases). The V and J ends lost 5 bases and 12 bases respectively, with 16 bases between them. CDR1 DFQATT and CDR2 SNEGSKA come from the germline V gene (reference sequence). The CDR3 is 11 amino acids. The CDR3, as DNA: TGCAGTGCTCCTACAGGGATTGCATCTTTCTTT. This encodes CSAPTGIASFF.

This clone was seen only once. This rearrangement joins TRBV6-6 to TRBJ1-2, with D uncertain. Germline V gene data show CDR1 as MNHNY and CDR2 as SVGAGI (reference sequence). The CDR3 is 14 residues long. V dropped 6 bases and J dropped 0 bases, with 11 bases sitting between them. The CDR3 nucleotides are TGTGCCAGCAGCAGATCCGGGCCTAACTATGGCTACACCTTC. Residues: CASSRSGPNYGYTF.

The chain carries TRBV6-5 and TRBJ2-5; D could derive from TRBD1 or TRBD2 (5 bases each). CDR3 length: 14 residues. V was clipped by 4 bases and J by 1 base, with 10 bases between them. CDR1 is MNHEY, CDR2 SVGAGI, per germline. The DNA for the CDR3 is TGTGCCAGCAGTTCCGGGACGCTCCAAGAGACCCAGTACTTC. Its translation is CASSSGTLQETQYF.

The chain has TRBV11-2 and TRBJ1-2; 9 bases are a match to TRBD1. CDR1 and CDR2 from the germline V gene are SGHAT and FQNNGV. The CDR3 is 15 amino acids. V lost 3 bases, J lost 8 bases, and 10 bases stayed unmatched. This CDR3 is CASSFHGTGREGYTF. CDR3 in DNA: TGTGCCAGCAGCTTTCACGGGACAGGGCGAGAAGGCTACACCTTC.

This clone has more than one count but fewer than ten. The chain employs TRBV20-1 and TRBJ1-2; D possibly corresponds to TRBD1 (5 bases). The germline V and J ends were trimmed by 3 bases and 7 bases, with 9 bases remaining between them. The germline gives CDR1 DFQATT, CDR2 SNEGSKA (reference sequence). The CDR3 has 11 residues. CDR3 sequence: CSASETVGYTF. The CDR3 region has the DNA TGCAGTGCTAGTGAGACAGTTGGCTACACCTTC.

The rearrangement uses TRBV12-5 and TRBJ1-2; no reliable D call. The germline V gene encodes CDR1 LGHNT and CDR2 FRNRAP. Trimming removed 2 bases at V and 8 bases at J, with 15 bases between. This CDR3 comprises 14 residues. The CDR3 protein is CASGLPQARGGYTF. Here the CDR3 DNA reads TGTGCTAGTGGTTTGCCCCAAGCGAGAGGAGGCTACACCTTC. Full variable domain (missing parts from reference TRBV12-5 and TRBJ1-2): DARVTQTPRHKVTEMGQEVTMRCQPILGHNTVFWYRQTMMQGLELLAYFRNRAPLDDSGMPKDRFSAEMPDATLATLKIQPSEPRDSAVYFCASGLPQARGGYTFGSGTRLTVV.

The rearrangement joins TRBV5-6 to TRBJ1-1, with D perhaps TRBD1 (5 bases). The V gene's germline CDR1 is SGHDT and CDR2 YYEEEE. V was cut by 5 bases and J by 5 bases, with 16 bases left in between. This CDR3 is 14 amino acids long. For the CDR3, the DNA is TGTGCCAGCAGTCACACGGGACCACGGACTGAAGCTTTCTTT. Translated, it gives CASSHTGPRTEAFF.

CDR3 DNA sequence: TGCGCCAGCAGCTTGGGAGGGGGGGGTTACGAGCAGTACTTC. Protein product: CASSLGGGGYEQYF. The chain recombines TRBV5-1 with TRBJ2-7; possible D gene TRBD2, 7 bases. Trimming stripped 0 bases from V and 4 bases from J, with 11 bases between. The CDR3 contains 14 residues. The germline V gene encodes CDR1 SGHRS and CDR2 YFSETQ.

The V gene is TRBV5-8, the J gene TRBJ2-5; 8 nucleotides align to TRBD1. The germline V gene has CDR1 SGHTS and CDR2 YDEGEE. This CDR3 has 15 amino acids. Germline trimming cut 4 bases from V and 9 bases from J; bases unmatched to any gene: 14. The DNA for the CDR3 is TGTGCCAGCAGCCCCCGCCAGGGGGCAGGGAAGCCCCAGTACTTC. Protein: CASSPRQGAGKPQYF.

This chain links TRBV2 with TRBJ1-2; TRBD1 matches 9 bases. CDR3 size: 14 residues. Germline V gene data show CDR1 as SNHLY and CDR2 as FYNNEI. The V segment lost 7 bases and the J segment 4 bases; nucleotides outside the gene matches: 7. The chain's CDR3 is CASTPQTGGYGYTF. For the CDR3, the DNA is TGTGCCAGCACACCCCAGACAGGGGGCTATGGCTACACCTTC.

This chain joins TRBV5-6 and TRBJ2-3; possible D gene TRBD2, 5 bases. The CDR3 covers 13 residues. The ends were cut back, 4 bases at V and 6 bases at J, with 12 bases in the middle. Per germline, CDR1 SGHDT and CDR2 YYEEEE. The CDR3 protein is CASSGGLLDTQYF. In nucleotides, the CDR3 is TGTGCCAGCAGCGGAGGCCTCTTGGATACGCAGTATTTT. The variable domain in full, with the rest retrieved from reference TRBV5-6 and TRBJ2-3, is DAGVTQSPTHLIKTRGQQVTLRCSPKSGHDTVSWYQQALGQGPQFIFQYYEEEERQRGNFPDRFSGHQFPNYSSELNVNALLLGDSALYLCASSGGLLDTQYFGPGTRLTVL.

This sequence joins TRBV5-6 and TRBJ2-4, with a possible D match to TRBD1 (6 bases). The length of the CDR3 is 12 residues. The V end was cut by 5 bases, the J end by 5 bases, with 8 bases between. CDR1 is SGHDT and CDR2 is YYEEEE in the germline V gene. DNA of the CDR3: TGTGCCAGCAGTTACAGGGAAAACATTCAGTACTTC. It codes for CASSYRENIQYF.

This clone has a handful of counts. The chain is built from TRBV6-5 and TRBJ1-2; weak D call: TRBD1 (5 bases). The germline V and J ends were trimmed by 4 bases and 5 bases, with 11 bases remaining between them. Germline-derived CDR1 and CDR2 are MNHEY and SVGAGI. The CDR3 runs to 13 residues. The CDR3 sequence is CASSFEGRYGYTF. The CDR3 DNA reads as TGTGCCAGCAGTTTTGAGGGGAGGTATGGCTACACCTTC.

This rearrangement joins TRBV6-5 to TRBJ1-2; D is possibly TRBD1 (5 bases). Looked up from germline, CDR1 is MNHEY and CDR2 is SVGAGI. V was trimmed by 3 bases and J by 3 bases, leaving 14 bases between them. This CDR3 region has 15 residues. CDR3 DNA: TGTGCCAGCAGTTATACGGGGGTGAGCGACTATGGCTACACCTTC. Protein sequence: CASSYTGVSDYGYTF.